This TCR beta chain was obtained from a study of esophageal squamous cell carcinoma under preoperative chemotherapy. In the case of this clonotype: Its antigen is currently unknown.

V lost 1 base, J lost 4 bases, and 13 bases lay in between. The CDR3 is 16 amino acids. From germline, CDR1 is SGHVS and CDR2 FNYEAQ. Via MiXCR, TCRdb re-called the PCR reads, giving one row per CDR3 protein. The repertoire holds about 16,000 distinct CDR3 sequences, approximately 50% seen once, with about 27% in the top ten. The study's findings and limits: After treatment, tumor-infiltrating lymphocytes seemed to come partly from incoming peripheral T cells, not only local changes. After paclitaxel-nedaplatin, abundant clones were more likely to contract than amplify. Peripheral T cells showed a significant TCR diversity increase after chemotherapy, unlike tumor-infiltrating lymphocytes.

Stated time point: before preoperative PTX-NDP chemotherapy. The chain has TRBV7-6 and TRBJ2-2; TRBD1 is a possible D gene (5 bases). The sequence came from a human donor with esophageal squamous cell carcinoma. The donor label of this sample is uncertain. Sampling was conducted from a patient given preoperative chemotherapy. In DNA, the CDR3 is TGTGCCAGCAGCTTAGAGGGGAAAGTGAGCACCGGGGAGCTGTTTTTT. Translated: CASSLEGKVSTGELFF.